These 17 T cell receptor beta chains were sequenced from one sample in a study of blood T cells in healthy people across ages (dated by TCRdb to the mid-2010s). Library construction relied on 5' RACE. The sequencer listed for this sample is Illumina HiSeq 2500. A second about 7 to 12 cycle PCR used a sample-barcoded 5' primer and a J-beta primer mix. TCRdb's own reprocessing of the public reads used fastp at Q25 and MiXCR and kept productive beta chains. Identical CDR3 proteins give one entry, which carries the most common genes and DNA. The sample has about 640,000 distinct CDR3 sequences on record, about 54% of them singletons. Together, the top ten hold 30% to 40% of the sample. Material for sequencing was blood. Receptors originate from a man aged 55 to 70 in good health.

CDR3 region: CSAERGSSYNEQFF. DNA for the CDR3: TGCAGTGCTGAGCGGGGGAGCTCCTACAATGAGCAGTTCTTC. V and J are TRBV20-1 and TRBJ2-1; 8 bases are shared with TRBD2. V was pared by 5 bases and J by 0 bases, with 3 bases of the junction left unmatched. The CDR3 is 14 amino acids. The germline V gene encodes CDR1 DFQATT and CDR2 SNEGSKA (reference sequence).

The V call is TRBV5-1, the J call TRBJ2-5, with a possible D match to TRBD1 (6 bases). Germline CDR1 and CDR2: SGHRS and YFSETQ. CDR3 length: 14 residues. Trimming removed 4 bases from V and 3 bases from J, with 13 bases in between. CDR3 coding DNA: TGCGCCAGCAGCCTTCCGGACAGCGAAGAGACCCAGTACTTC. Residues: CASSLPDSEETQYF.

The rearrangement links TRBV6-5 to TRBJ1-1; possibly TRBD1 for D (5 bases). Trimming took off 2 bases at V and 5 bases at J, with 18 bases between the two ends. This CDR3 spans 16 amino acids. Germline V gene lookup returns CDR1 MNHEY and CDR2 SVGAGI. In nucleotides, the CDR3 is TGTGCCAGCAGTTACGGGGGGAATTCGGGGAAGACTGAAGCTTTCTTT. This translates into CASSYGGNSGKTEAFF.

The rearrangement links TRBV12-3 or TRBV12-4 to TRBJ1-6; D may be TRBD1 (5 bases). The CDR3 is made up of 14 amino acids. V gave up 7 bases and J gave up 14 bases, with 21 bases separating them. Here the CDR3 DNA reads TGTGCCAGCAATACCGGGACCCCCGATGGAACCCTCCACTTT. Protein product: CASNTGTPDGTLHF.

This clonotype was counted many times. CDR3 loop: CASSPTGSGGQETQYF. CDR3 nucleotide sequence: TGCGCCAGCAGCCCAACAGGCAGCGGGGGCCAAGAGACCCAGTACTTC. The V and J genes are TRBV4-1 and TRBJ2-5; 8 bases agree with TRBD2. With 4 bases clipped from V and 1 base from J, the junction kept 8 bases outside the gene matches. Germline loops: CDR1 MGHRA, CDR2 YSYEKL. The CDR3 contains 16 residues.

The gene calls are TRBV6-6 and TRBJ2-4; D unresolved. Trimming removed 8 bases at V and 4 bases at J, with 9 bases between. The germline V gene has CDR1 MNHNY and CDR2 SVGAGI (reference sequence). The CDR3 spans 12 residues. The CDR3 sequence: CASGRPKNIQYF. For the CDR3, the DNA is TGTGCCAGCGGACGACCAAAAAACATTCAGTACTTC.

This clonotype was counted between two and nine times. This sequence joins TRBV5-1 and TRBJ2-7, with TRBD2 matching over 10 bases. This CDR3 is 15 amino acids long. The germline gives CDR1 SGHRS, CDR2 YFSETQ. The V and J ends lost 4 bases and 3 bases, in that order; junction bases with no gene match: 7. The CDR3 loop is CASSGTSGAIYEQYF. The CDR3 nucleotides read TGCGCCAGCAGCGGCACTAGCGGGGCAATCTACGAGCAGTACTTC. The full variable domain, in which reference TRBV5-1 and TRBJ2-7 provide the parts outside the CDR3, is KAGVTQTPRYLIKTRGQQVTLSCSPISGHRSVSWYQQTPGQGLQFLFEYFSETQRNKGNFPGRFSGRQFSNSRSEMNVSTLELGDSALYLCASSGTSGAIYEQYFGPGTRLTVT.

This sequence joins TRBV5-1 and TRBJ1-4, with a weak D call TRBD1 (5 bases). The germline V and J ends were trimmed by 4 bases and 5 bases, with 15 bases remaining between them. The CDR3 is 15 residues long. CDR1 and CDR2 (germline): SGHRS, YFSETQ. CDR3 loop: CASSPAGGSNEKLFF. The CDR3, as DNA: TGCGCCAGCAGCCCGGCGGGGGGAAGCAATGAAAAACTGTTTTTT. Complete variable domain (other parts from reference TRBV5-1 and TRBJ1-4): KAGVTQTPRYLIKTRGQQVTLSCSPISGHRSVSWYQQTPGQGLQFLFEYFSETQRNKGNFPGRFSGRQFSNSRSEMNVSTLELGDSALYLCASSPAGGSNEKLFFGSGTQLSVL.

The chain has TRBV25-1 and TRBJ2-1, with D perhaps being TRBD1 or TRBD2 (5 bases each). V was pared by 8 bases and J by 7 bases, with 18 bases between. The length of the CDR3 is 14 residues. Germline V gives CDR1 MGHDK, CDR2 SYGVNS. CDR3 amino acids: CASRGVFEVNEQFF. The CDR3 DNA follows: TGTGCCAGCCGAGGGGTTTTCGAAGTTAATGAGCAGTTCTTC.

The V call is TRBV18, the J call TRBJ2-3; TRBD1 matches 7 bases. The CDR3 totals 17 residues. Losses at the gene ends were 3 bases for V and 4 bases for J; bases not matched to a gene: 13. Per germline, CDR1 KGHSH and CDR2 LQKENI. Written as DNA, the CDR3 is TGTGCCAGCTCACCCCCTCGGGAAGGGGGCACCGCAGATACGCAGTATTTT. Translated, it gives CASSPPREGGTADTQYF.

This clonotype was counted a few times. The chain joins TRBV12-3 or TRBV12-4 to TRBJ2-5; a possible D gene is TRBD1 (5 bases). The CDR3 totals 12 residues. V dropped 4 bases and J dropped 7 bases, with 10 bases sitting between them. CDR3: CASSWGGRTQYF. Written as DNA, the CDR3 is TGTGCCAGCAGTTGGGGCGGAAGGACCCAGTACTTC.

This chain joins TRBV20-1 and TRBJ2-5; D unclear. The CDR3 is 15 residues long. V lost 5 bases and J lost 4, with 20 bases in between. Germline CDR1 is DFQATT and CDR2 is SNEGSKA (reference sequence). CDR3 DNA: TGCAGTGCTGCCACCGTTGTGCCTGGGCGAGAGACCCAGTACTTC. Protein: CSAATVVPGRETQYF.

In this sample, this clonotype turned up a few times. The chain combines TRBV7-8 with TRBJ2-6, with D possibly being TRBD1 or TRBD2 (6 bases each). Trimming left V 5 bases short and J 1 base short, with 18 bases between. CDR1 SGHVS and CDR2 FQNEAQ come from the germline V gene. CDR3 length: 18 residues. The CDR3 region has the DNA TGTGCCAGCAGCATCGGATTCAGAGGGGGGTCTGGGGCCAACGTCCTGACTTTC. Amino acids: CASSIGFRGGSGANVLTF. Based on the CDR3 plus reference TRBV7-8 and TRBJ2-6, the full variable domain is GAGVSQSPRYKVAKRGQDVALRCDPISGHVSLFWYQQALGQGPEFLTYFQNEAQLDKSGLPSDRFFAERPEGSVSTLKIQRTQQEDSAVYLCASSIGFRGGSGANVLTFGAGSRLTVL.

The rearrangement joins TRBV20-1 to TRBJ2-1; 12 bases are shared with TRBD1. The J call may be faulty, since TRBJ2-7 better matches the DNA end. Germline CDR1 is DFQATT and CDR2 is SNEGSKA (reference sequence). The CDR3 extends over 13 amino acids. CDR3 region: CSVGDRGRYEQYF. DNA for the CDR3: TGCAGTGTTGGGGACAGGGGGCGGTACGAGCAGTACTTC.

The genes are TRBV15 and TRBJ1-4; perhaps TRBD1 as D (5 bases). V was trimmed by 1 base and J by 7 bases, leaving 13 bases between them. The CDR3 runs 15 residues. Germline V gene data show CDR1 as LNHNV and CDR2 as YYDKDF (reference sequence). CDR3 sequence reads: CATSRVGDSGEKLFF. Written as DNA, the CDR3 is TGTGCCACCAGCAGAGTAGGGGACTCTGGTGAAAAACTGTTTTTT.

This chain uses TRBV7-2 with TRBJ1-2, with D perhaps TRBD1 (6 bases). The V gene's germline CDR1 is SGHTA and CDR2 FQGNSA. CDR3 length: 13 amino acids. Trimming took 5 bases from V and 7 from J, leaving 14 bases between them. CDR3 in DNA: TGTGCCAGCAGCAACACAGGGCAAGGTGGCTACACCTTC. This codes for CASSNTGQGGYTF.

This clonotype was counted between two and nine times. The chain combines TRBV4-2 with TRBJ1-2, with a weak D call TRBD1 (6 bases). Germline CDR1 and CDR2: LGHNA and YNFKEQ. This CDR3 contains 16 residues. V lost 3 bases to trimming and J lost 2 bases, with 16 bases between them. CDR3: CASSHPGTLINYGYTF. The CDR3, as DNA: TGTGCCAGCAGCCACCCCGGGACACTAATAAACTATGGCTACACCTTC.